This T cell receptor (beta chain) was retrieved from a study of blood T cell repertoires in COVID-19. Study in general: Material from acute and convalescent COVID-19 was sourced from the United States, Italy and Spain. T cells, B-cell-depleted T cells, or PBMCs supplied cDNA or gDNA.

This CDR3 region has 14 residues. From germline, CDR1 is MNHEY and CDR2 SVGAGI. V was pared by 8 bases and J by 5 bases, with 18 bases between. In the study's own analysis: Researchers report that nucleated cell counts were estimated from reference gene primer amplification. Generated by immunoSEQ multiplex PCR, the TCRdb table keeps only in-frame clones and is missing some. The V and J calls and clone size were taken over from that table, and D and trimming were inferred from the DNA. The table has under 250,000 clones, about 84% seen once; the top ten hold roughly 7.9%. The sequence derives from an elderly woman with acute or convalescent COVID-19. This rearrangement joins TRBV6-5 to TRBJ1-1, with D perhaps matching TRBD1 (6 bases). The sequencing input was peripheral blood. The CDR3 region is CASASGGASTEAFF. The CDR3 DNA reads as TGTGCCAGCGCCTCGGGGGGCGCAAGTACTGAAGCTTTCTTT.